These T cell receptor beta chains were read from a single sample in a study of cytomegalovirus exposure and HLA in healthy donors. Assay: immunoSEQ multiplex PCR; the TCRdb copy retains only in-frame clones and omits some. The table records under 150,000 clones, roughly four fifths of them present only once. The sequencing sample was made of PBMCs. The receptor source for this set is a male donor in good health and CMV-seropositive. Both conserved end residues are part of each CDR3.

j_gene,v_gene,CDR3aa
TRBJ2-5,TRBV7-6,CASSLRGETQYF
TRBJ1-2,TRBV19,CASSAAGMGFAGGYTF
TRBJ2-3,TRBV30,CAWSGPETDTQYF
TRBJ2-6,TRBV2,CASIWDRDNTGANVLTF
TRBJ2-7,TRBV29-1,CSVEDGAGPVYEQYF
TRBJ1-3,TRBV7-9,CASSLTRQERGNTIYF
TRBJ2-1,TRBV5-1,CASSLVGVGVRGEQFF
TRBJ2-7,TRBV4-3,CASSQALTRGTYEQYF
TRBJ2-5,TRBV28,CASSTPTPSTGLLETQYF
TRBJ2-7,TRBV6-1,CASSDSQGAIINEQYF
TRBJ2-3,TRBV4-2,CASSQEEGRTQYF
TRBJ2-3,TRBV30,CAWIPVGGGLDTQYF
TRBJ2-2,TRBV19,CASSSTSNTGELFF
TRBJ1-2,TRBV11-2,CASSDDTYYGYTF
TRBJ2-1,TRBV5-6,CASSLRRGLAGEFNEQFF
TRBJ2-5,TRBV2,CASRDDLGGETQYF